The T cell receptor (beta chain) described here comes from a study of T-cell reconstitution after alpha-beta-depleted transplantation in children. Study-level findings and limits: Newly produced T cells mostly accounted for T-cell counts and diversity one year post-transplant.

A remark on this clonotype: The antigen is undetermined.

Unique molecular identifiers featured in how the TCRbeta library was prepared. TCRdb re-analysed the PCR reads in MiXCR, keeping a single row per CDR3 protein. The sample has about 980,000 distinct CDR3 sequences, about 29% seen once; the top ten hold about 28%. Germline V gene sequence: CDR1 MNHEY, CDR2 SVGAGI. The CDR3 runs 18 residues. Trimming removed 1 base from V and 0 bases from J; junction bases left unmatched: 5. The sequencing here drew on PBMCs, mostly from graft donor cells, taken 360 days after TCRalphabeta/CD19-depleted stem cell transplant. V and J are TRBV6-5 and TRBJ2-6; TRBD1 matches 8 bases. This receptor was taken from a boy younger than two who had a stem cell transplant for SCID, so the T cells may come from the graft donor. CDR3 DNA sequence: TGTGCCAGCAGTTACTTCAGGGGGCAAGGCTCTGGGGCCAACGTCCTGACTTTC. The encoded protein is CASSYFRGQGSGANVLTF.